This record covers a single T cell receptor beta chain. The data stem from a study of shared clonotypes between healthy human individuals. The table came from immunoSEQ multiplex PCR; TCRdb's copy has only in-frame clones and leaves some out. Altogether about 960,000 clones are present, around three quarters being singletons, with the ten largest covering about 1.5%. The CDR3 is made up of 15 amino acids. The ends lost 5 bases at V and 6 bases at J; junction bases unmatched: 9. Germline V gene data show CDR1 as SEHNR and CDR2 as FQNEAQ (reference sequence). The V call is TRBV7-9, the J call TRBJ2-3, with TRBD2 matching 9 bases. Sequencing input: memory CD4+ T cells sorted from blood. Documented subset: CD45RA-negative fraction. The sequence was obtained from a man aged 18 to 30 in good health. CDR3 residues: CASSPGTSWADTQYF. In DNA form, the CDR3 reads TGTGCCAGCAGCCCCGGGACTAGCTGGGCGGATACGCAGTATTTT.